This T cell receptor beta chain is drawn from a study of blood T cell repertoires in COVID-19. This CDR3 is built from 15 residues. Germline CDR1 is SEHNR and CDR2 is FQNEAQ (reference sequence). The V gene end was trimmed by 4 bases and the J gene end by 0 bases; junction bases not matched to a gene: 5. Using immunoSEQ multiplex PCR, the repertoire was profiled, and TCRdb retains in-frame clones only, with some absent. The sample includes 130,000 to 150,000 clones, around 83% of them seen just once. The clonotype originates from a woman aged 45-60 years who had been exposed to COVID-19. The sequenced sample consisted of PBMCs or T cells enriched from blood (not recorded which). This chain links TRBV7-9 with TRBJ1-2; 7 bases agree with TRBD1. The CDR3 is CASSSSDRANYGYTF. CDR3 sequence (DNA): TGTGCCAGCAGCTCATCCGACAGGGCTAACTATGGCTACACCTTC.